This TCR beta chain was captured in a study of identical twins. Template switching added a universal primer site; cDNA carried unique molecular identifiers. TCRdb itself ran the 5' RACE reads through MiXCR, one entry per CDR3 protein. This sample has around 1.7 million distinct CDR3 sequences, with around a third found just once. This CDR3 has 13 residues. V was clipped by 7 bases and J by 8 bases; unmatched bases: 10. Comment on this clonotype: Its antigen is undetermined.

General study results and limits: For out-of-frame beta sequences, excess twin sharing was weaker.

Donors were all healthy Caucasians. Sequencing was carried out using cord blood. The receptor was derived from a newborn girl in good health. This sequence joins TRBV12-3 or TRBV12-4 and TRBJ1-2, with TRBD1 identical over 7 bases. The CDR3 protein is CASTPDRVGGYTF. The CDR3 DNA reads TGTGCCAGCACCCCAGACAGGGTCGGCGGCTACACCTTC.